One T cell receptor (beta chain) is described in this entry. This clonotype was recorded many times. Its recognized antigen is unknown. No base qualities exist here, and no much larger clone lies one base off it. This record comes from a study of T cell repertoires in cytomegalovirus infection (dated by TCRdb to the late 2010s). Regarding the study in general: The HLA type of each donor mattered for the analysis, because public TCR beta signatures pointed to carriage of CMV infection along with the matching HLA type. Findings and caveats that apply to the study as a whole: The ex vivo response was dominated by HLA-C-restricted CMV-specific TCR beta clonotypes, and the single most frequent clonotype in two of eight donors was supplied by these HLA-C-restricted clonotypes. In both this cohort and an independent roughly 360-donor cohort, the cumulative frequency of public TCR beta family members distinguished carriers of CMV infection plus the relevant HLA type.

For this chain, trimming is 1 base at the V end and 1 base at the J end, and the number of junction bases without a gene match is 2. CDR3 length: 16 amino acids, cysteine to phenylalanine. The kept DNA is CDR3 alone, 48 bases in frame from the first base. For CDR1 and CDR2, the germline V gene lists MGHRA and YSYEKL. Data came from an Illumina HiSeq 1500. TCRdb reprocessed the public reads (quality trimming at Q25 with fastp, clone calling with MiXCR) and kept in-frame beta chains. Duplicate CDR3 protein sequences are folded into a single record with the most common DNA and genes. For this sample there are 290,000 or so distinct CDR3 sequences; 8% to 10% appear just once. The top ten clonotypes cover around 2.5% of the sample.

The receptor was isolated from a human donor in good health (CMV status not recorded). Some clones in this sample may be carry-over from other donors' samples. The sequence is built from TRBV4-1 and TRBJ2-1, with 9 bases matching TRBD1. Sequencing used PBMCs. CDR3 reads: CASSQGQGVSYNEQFF. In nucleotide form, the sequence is TGCGCCAGCAGCCAAGGACAGGGGGTTTCCTACAATGAGCAGTTCTTC.